This passage covers 5 T cell receptor beta chains from one sample sequenced in a study of blood T cell repertoires in COVID-19. Data came from immunoSEQ multiplex PCR; TCRdb stores just in-frame clones and leaves some out. The repertoire has roughly 51,000 clones, 90% of them found once; the top ten carry less than 6.5%. The material sequenced was peripheral blood. The receptors originated from a man in his sixties or seventies with acute or convalescent COVID-19.

The chain recombines TRBV29-1 with TRBJ1-2; TRBD1 agrees at 10 bases. Germline CDR1 is SQVTM and CDR2 is ANQGSEA. This CDR3 spans 17 amino acids. J lost 2 bases, V lost 2 bases, and 11 bases had no gene match. This CDR3 reads CSVERPGTGERNYGYTF. As DNA, the CDR3 is TGCAGCGTTGAACGTCCCGGGACAGGGGAGAGGAACTATGGCTACACCTTC.

The V and J genes are TRBV3-1 (or the pseudogene TRBV3-2) and TRBJ2-3, with D possibly being TRBD1 (6 bases). Germline assignment: CDR1 LGHDT and CDR2 YNNKEL (reference sequence). This CDR3 is built from 13 residues. Trimming took 5 bases from V and 7 from J, leaving 13 bases between them. This CDR3 reads CASSEIQGNTQYF. DNA for the CDR3: TGTGCCAGCAGCGAGATCCAGGGGAATACGCAGTATTTT.

The chain is built from TRBV18 and TRBJ2-1, with D maybe TRBD2 (6 bases). With 5 bases removed from V and 2 bases from J, the gap between germline ends came to 13 bases. The CDR3 consists of 15 residues. Germline V lookup: CDR1 KGHSH, CDR2 LQKENI. The CDR3 coding sequence is TGTGCCAGCTCAGTCGGGCGGGGCACCTACAATGAGCAGTTCTTC. This translates into CASSVGRGTYNEQFF.

This chain links TRBV28 with TRBJ2-5; D is possibly TRBD1 (6 bases). Germline CDR1 MDHEN, CDR2 SYDVKM. The CDR3 spans 15 residues. The V end lost 5 bases, the J end lost 7 bases, and 20 bases lay between the germline ends. This CDR3 reads CASSPPGASARTQYF. CDR3 nucleotides: TGTGCCAGCAGTCCCCCAGGGGCGTCGGCCCGGACCCAGTACTTC.

The CDR3 coding sequence is TGCAGCGTTGTAAGCGGGGGAAACACAGATACGCAGTATTTT. Amino acids: CSVVSGGNTDTQYF. V is TRBV29-1 and J is TRBJ2-3, with TRBD2 matching over 8 bases. Losses at the gene ends were 4 bases for V and 2 bases for J; bases not matched to a gene: 5. The CDR3 sequence is 14 residues long. Germline V gene lookup returns CDR1 SQVTM and CDR2 ANQGSEA.